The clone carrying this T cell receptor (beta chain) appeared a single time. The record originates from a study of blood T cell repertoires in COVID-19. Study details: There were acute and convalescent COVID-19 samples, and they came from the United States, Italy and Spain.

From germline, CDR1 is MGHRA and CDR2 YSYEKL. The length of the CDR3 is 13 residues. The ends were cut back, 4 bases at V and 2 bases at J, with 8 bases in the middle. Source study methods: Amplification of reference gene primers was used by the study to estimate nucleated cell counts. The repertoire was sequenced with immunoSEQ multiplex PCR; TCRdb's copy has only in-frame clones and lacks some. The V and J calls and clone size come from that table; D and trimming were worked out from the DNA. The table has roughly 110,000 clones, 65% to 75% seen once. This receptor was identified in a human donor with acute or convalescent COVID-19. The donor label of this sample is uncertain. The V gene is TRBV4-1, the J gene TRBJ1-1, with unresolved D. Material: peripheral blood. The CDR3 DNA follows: TGCGCCAGCAGCCGTACAGCAAACACTGAAGCTTTCTTT. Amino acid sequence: CASSRTANTEAFF.